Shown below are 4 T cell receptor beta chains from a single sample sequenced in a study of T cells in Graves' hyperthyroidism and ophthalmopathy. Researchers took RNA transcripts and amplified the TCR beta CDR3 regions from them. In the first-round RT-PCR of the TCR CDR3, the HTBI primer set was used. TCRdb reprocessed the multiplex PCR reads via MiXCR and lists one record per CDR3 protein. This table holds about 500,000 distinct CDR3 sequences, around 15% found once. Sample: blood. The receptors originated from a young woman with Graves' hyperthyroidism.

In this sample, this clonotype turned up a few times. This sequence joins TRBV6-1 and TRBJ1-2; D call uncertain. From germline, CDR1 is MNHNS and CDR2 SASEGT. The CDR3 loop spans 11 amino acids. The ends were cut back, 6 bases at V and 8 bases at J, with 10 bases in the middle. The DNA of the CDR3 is TGTGCCAGCAGGGGGTCTGGAGGCTACACCTTC. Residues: CASRGSGGYTF.

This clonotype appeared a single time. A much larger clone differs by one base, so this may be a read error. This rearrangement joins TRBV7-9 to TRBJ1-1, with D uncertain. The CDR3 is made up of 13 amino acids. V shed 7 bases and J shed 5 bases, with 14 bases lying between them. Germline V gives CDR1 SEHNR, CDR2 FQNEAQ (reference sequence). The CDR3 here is CASTVRGRTEAFF. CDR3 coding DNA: TGTGCCAGCACGGTCCGGGGTCGGACTGAAGCTTTCTTT.

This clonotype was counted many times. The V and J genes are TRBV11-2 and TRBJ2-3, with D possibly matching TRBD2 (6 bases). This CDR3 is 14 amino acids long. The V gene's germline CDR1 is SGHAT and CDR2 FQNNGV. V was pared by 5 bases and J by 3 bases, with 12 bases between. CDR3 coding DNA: TGTGCCAGCAGCCCGAGGGACTTAACAGATACGCAGTATTTT. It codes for CASSPRDLTDTQYF. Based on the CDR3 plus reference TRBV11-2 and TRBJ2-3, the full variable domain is EAGVAQSPRYKIIEKRQSVAFWCNPISGHATLYWYQQILGQGPKLLIQFQNNGVVDDSQLPKDRFSAERLKGVDSTLKIQPAKLEDSAVYLCASSPRDLTDTQYFGPGTRLTVL.

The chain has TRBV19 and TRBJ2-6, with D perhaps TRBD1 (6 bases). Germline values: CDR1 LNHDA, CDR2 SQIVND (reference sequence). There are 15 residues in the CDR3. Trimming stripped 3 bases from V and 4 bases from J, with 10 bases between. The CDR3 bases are TGTGCCAGTAGTATGCAGGGGCTCGGGGCCAACGTCCTGACTTTC. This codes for CASSMQGLGANVLTF.